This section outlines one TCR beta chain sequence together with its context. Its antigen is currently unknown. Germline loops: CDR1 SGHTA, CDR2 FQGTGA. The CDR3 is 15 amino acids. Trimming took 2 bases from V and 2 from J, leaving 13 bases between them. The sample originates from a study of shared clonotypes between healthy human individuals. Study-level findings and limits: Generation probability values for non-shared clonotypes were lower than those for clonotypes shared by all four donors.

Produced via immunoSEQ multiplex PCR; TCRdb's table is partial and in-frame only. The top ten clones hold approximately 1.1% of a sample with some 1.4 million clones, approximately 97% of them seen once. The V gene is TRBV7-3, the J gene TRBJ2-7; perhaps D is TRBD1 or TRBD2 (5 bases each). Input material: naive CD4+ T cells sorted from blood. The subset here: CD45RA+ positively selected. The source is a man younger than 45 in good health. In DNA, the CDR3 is TGTGCCAGCAGCTTACGTGGGGGACCCGCCTACGAGCAGTACTTC. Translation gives CASSLRGGPAYEQYF. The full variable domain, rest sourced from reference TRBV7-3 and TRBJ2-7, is GAGVSQTPSNKVTEKGKYVELRCDPISGHTALYWYRQSLGQGPEFLIYFQGTGAADDSGLPNDRFFAVRPEGSVSTLKIQRTERGDSAVYLCASSLRGGPAYEQYFGPGTRLTVT.